This is a list of T cell receptor beta chains from one sample in a study of cytomegalovirus exposure and HLA in healthy donors. The table came from immunoSEQ multiplex PCR; TCRdb's copy has only in-frame clones and leaves some out. Altogether 150,000 or so clones are present, approximately 80% being singletons, with the ten largest covering under 8%. Material for sequencing was PBMCs. The source of these receptors is a woman in her forties or fifties in good health and CMV-seropositive. Both conserved end residues are part of each CDR3. The order of the fields is D gene, clone size, J gene, V gene, CDR3 protein. The D gene is left open where the match is weak. Size values are once, few and many counts, or a class for expanded clones, and some rows have none.

d_gene: NA
abundance: NA
j_gene: TRBJ1-3
v_gene: TRBV5-4
CDR3aa: CASSLDPTGSGNTIYF

d_gene: TRBD2
abundance: NA
j_gene: TRBJ2-2
v_gene: TRBV7-2
CDR3aa: CASSYGLAGGFGGELFF

d_gene: NA
abundance: few
j_gene: TRBJ1-4
v_gene: TRBV7-2
CDR3aa: CASSLDRRYSEKLFF

d_gene: TRBD2
abundance: NA
j_gene: TRBJ2-1
v_gene: TRBV5-1
CDR3aa: CASSLGASGGALKRNEQFF

d_gene: TRBD1
abundance: few
j_gene: TRBJ2-1
v_gene: TRBV5-6
CDR3aa: CASSEDRFYNEQFF

d_gene: NA
abundance: few
j_gene: TRBJ2-1
v_gene: TRBV7-6
CDR3aa: CASSLARGEQFF

d_gene: NA
abundance: NA
j_gene: TRBJ2-3
v_gene: TRBV7-2
CDR3aa: CASSLVGSGDTQYF

d_gene: NA
abundance: NA
j_gene: TRBJ1-2
v_gene: TRBV2
CDR3aa: CASSEPSDSNYGYTF

d_gene: NA
abundance: NA
j_gene: TRBJ1-4
v_gene: TRBV12-5
CDR3aa: CASGLHNEKLFF

d_gene: TRBD2
abundance: NA
j_gene: TRBJ2-7
v_gene: TRBV4-3
CDR3aa: CASSQGGGDAYEQYF

d_gene: NA
abundance: NA
j_gene: TRBJ2-2
v_gene: TRBV19
CDR3aa: CASSIPSETGELFF

d_gene: TRBD2
abundance: NA
j_gene: TRBJ2-3
v_gene: TRBV18
CDR3aa: CASSTLLAGGTDTQYF

d_gene: NA
abundance: NA
j_gene: TRBJ2-3
v_gene: TRBV27
CDR3aa: CASSAGLFAQYF

d_gene: NA
abundance: once
j_gene: TRBJ1-1
v_gene: TRBV6-6
CDR3aa: CASRGANTEAFF

d_gene: TRBD1
abundance: few
j_gene: TRBJ1-4
v_gene: TRBV30
CDR3aa: CAWSARGRNEKLFF

d_gene: TRBD1
abundance: NA
j_gene: TRBJ2-3
v_gene: TRBV5-1
CDR3aa: CASSSTGTGVEGTQYF

d_gene: NA
abundance: NA
j_gene: TRBJ1-4
v_gene: TRBV6-5
CDR3aa: CASSYGLGNEKLFF

d_gene: NA
abundance: NA
j_gene: TRBJ1-5
v_gene: TRBV4-3
CDR3aa: CASSQDYSPDYSNQPQHF

d_gene: NA
abundance: NA
j_gene: TRBJ2-3
v_gene: TRBV5-8
CDR3aa: CASSLGRGTTDTQYF

d_gene: TRBD2
abundance: NA
j_gene: TRBJ2-7
v_gene: TRBV6-5
CDR3aa: CASSYSTSGGGYEQYF

d_gene: TRBD1
abundance: NA
j_gene: NA
v_gene: TRBV10-3
CDR3aa: CAIRGQTYEQYF

d_gene: TRBD1
abundance: NA
j_gene: TRBJ1-1
v_gene: TRBV6-5
CDR3aa: CASSIQGVNTEAFF

d_gene: TRBD1
abundance: NA
j_gene: TRBJ1-5
v_gene: TRBV5-6
CDR3aa: CASSLYATGGSQPQHF

d_gene: NA
abundance: NA
j_gene: TRBJ2-7
v_gene: TRBV10-1
CDR3aa: CASRTDGSSYEQYF

d_gene: NA
abundance: NA
j_gene: TRBJ1-1
v_gene: TRBV14
CDR3aa: CASSQDAGRVTEAFF

d_gene: NA
abundance: NA
j_gene: TRBJ2-5
v_gene: TRBV5-1
CDR3aa: CASSLVAGAETQYF

d_gene: TRBD1
abundance: once
j_gene: TRBJ1-4
v_gene: TRBV29-1
CDR3aa: CSVELRTGGSTNEKLFF

d_gene: NA
abundance: NA
j_gene: TRBJ2-7
v_gene: TRBV25-1
CDR3aa: CASSEYLWQYF

d_gene: NA
abundance: NA
j_gene: TRBJ1-6
v_gene: TRBV10-3
CDR3aa: CAIRREQDNSPLHF

d_gene: NA
abundance: NA
j_gene: TRBJ2-2
v_gene: TRBV2
CDR3aa: CASRRQETGELFF

d_gene: NA
abundance: NA
j_gene: TRBJ1-1
v_gene: TRBV14
CDR3aa: CASTRATLAEAFF

d_gene: NA
abundance: NA
j_gene: TRBJ1-1
v_gene: TRBV18
CDR3aa: CASSPDRSTEAFF

d_gene: NA
abundance: few
j_gene: TRBJ2-1
v_gene: TRBV7-2
CDR3aa: CASPAGAGSEQFF

d_gene: NA
abundance: NA
j_gene: TRBJ2-7
v_gene: TRBV5-1
CDR3aa: CASSLGDAREQYF

d_gene: NA
abundance: few
j_gene: TRBJ1-1
v_gene: TRBV5-1
CDR3aa: CASSLGPGNIMNTEAFF

d_gene: NA
abundance: NA
j_gene: TRBJ2-3
v_gene: TRBV23-1
CDR3aa: CASRPGVTDTQYF

d_gene: NA
abundance: few
j_gene: TRBJ1-2
v_gene: TRBV28
CDR3aa: CASSFVGLSGVGDGYTF

d_gene: NA
abundance: NA
j_gene: TRBJ1-3
v_gene: TRBV11-2
CDR3aa: CASSLYSSSKGNTIYF

d_gene: TRBD2
abundance: once
j_gene: TRBJ2-1
v_gene: TRBV9
CDR3aa: CASSVAGLGYNEQFF

d_gene: TRBD1
abundance: NA
j_gene: NA
v_gene: TRBV7-9
CDR3aa: CASSLDGTGGTEQYF

d_gene: NA
abundance: NA
j_gene: TRBJ1-1
v_gene: TRBV27
CDR3aa: CASSPLNRILEAFF

d_gene: NA
abundance: NA
j_gene: TRBJ2-5
v_gene: TRBV11-2
CDR3aa: CASSWASVLETQYF

d_gene: TRBD2
abundance: NA
j_gene: TRBJ2-1
v_gene: TRBV30
CDR3aa: CAWGAGAYYNEQFF

d_gene: TRBD2
abundance: NA
j_gene: TRBJ2-1
v_gene: TRBV28
CDR3aa: CALLAGGYNEQFF

d_gene: NA
abundance: NA
j_gene: TRBJ2-4
v_gene: TRBV5-1
CDR3aa: CASSLAEGAGAKNIQYF

d_gene: NA
abundance: few
j_gene: TRBJ1-2
v_gene: TRBV9
CDR3aa: CASSPQTGNYGYTF

d_gene: NA
abundance: NA
j_gene: TRBJ2-5
v_gene: TRBV6-1
CDR3aa: CASSEIGAEETQYF

d_gene: TRBD2
abundance: once
j_gene: TRBJ2-1
v_gene: TRBV7-6
CDR3aa: CATGSGANNEQFF

d_gene: NA
abundance: NA
j_gene: TRBJ2-5
v_gene: TRBV7-2
CDR3aa: CASSFFLETQYF

d_gene: TRBD1
abundance: NA
j_gene: TRBJ2-1
v_gene: TRBV5-1
CDR3aa: CASSLFGTGGNEQFF